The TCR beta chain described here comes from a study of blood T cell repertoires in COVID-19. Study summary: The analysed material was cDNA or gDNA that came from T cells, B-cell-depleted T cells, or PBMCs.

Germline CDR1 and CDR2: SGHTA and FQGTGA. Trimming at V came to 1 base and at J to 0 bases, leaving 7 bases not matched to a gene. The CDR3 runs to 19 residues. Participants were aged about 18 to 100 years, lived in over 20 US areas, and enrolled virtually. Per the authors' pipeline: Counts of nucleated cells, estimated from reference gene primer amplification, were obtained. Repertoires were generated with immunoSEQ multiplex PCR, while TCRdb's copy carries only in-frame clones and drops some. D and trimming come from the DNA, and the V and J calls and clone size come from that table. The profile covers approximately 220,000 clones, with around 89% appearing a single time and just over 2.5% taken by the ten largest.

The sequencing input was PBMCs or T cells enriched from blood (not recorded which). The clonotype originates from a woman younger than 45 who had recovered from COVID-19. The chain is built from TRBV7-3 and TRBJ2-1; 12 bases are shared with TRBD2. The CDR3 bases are TGTGCCAGCAGCTTAAAGACTAGCGGGGGACTTAGCTCCTACAATGAGCAGTTCTTC. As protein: CASSLKTSGGLSSYNEQFF.